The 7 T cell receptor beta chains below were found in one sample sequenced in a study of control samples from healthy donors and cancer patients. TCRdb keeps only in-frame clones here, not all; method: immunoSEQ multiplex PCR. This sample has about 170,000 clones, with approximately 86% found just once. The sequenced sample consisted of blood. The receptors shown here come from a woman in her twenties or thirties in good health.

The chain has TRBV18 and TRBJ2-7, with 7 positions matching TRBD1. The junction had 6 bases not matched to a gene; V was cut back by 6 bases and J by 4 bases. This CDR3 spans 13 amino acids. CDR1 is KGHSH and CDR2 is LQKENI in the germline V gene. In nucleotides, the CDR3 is TGTGCCAGCTCGCCCGGGACAGTATACGAGCAGTACTTC. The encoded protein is CASSPGTVYEQYF. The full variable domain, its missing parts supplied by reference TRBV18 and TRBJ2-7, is NAGVMQNPRHLVRRRGQEARLRCSPMKGHSHVYWYRQLPEEGLKFMVYLQKENIIDESGMPKERFSAEFPKEGPSILRIQQVVRGDSAAYFCASSPGTVYEQYFGPGTRLTVT.

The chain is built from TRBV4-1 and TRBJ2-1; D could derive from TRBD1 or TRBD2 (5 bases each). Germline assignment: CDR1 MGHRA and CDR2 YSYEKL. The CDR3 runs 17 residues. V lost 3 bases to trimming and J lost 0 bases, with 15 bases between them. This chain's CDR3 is CASSQWFGASSYNEQFF. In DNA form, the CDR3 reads TGCGCCAGCAGCCAGTGGTTCGGGGCGAGCTCCTACAATGAGCAGTTCTTC.

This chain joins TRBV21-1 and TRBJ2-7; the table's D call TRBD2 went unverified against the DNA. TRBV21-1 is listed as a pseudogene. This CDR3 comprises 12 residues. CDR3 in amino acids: CASRGCGADRYV. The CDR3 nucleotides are TGTGCCAGCAGGGGATGCGGGGCCGACCGGTACGTC.

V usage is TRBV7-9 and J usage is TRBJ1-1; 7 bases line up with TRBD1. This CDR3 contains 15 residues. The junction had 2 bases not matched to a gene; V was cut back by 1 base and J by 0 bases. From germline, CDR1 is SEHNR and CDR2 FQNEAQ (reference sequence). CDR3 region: CASSLGGQMNTEAFF. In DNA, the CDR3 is TGTGCCAGCAGCTTAGGGGGACAGATGAACACTGAAGCTTTCTTT.

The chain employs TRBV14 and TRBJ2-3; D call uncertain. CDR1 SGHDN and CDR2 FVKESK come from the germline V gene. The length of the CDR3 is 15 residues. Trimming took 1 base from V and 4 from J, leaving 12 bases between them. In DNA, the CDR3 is TGTGCCAGCAGCCAAGTTTCCGGGTTCGCAGATACGCAGTATTTT. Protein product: CASSQVSGFADTQYF.

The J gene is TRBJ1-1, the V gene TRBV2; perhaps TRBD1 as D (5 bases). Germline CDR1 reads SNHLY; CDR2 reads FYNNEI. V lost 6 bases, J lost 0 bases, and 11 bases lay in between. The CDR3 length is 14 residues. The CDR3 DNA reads TGTGCCAGCAGCCCCGGGACGGTGAACACTGAAGCTTTCTTT. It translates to CASSPGTVNTEAFF.

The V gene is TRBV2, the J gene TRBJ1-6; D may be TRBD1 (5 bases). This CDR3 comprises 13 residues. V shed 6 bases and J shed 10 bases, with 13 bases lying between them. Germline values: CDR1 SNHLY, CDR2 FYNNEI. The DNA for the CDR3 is TGTGCCAGCAGGGGGGGGGAAAACTCACCCCTCCACTTT. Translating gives CASRGGENSPLHF.